This T cell receptor beta chain was recorded in a study of blood T cell repertoires in COVID-19. The wider study: The cDNA or gDNA used as material had been derived from T cells, B-cell-depleted T cells, or PBMCs.

Trimming removed 0 bases at V and 4 bases at J, with 7 bases between. Germline-derived CDR1 and CDR2 are SGHRS and YFSETQ. The CDR3 is made up of 14 amino acids. The table lists this clone with a count of one. Original data processing: The authors estimated nucleated cell counts from reference gene primer amplification. Sequencing used immunoSEQ multiplex PCR; TCRdb keeps in-frame clones, though not all of them. The V and J calls and the clone size are those of that table, but D and trimming were determined from the DNA. The data show 250,000 to 300,000 clones, 87% seen once. Sequencing used peripheral blood. The genes are TRBV5-1 and TRBJ2-2, with TRBD1 as a possible D gene (6 bases). The sequence was obtained from a woman in her forties or fifties who had recovered from COVID-19. In DNA form, the CDR3 reads TGCGCCAGCAGCTTGGTAGGGGGCACCGGGGAGCTGTTTTTT. This sequence encodes CASSLVGGTGELFF.